Listed here is a single T cell receptor (beta chain). Generated by immunoSEQ multiplex PCR, the TCRdb table keeps only in-frame clones and is missing some. The profile shows tens of thousands of clones, around 90% of them singletons. These data belong to a study of technical replicates of blood from a handful of donors. The CDR3 loop spans 18 amino acids. The chain couples TRBV21-1 to TRBJ2-6; the table's TRBD1 call for D was not verified on the DNA. TRBV21-1 is described as a pseudogene. This TCR derives from a human donor in good health. The specimen was T cells isolated from PBMCs. In DNA form, the CDR3 reads TGTGCCAGCAGCAAAGCTAGACAGGGTGGGTCTGGGGCCAACGTCCTGACTTTC. Its protein product is CASSKARQGGSGANVLTF.